The clone carrying this TCR beta chain was detected only a few times. Antigen: not known. This entry belongs to a study of identical twins. Whole-study findings and limits: Cord blood's abundant beta clonotypes had fewer insertions, unlike memory repertoires.

Per the germline V gene, CDR1 is DFQATT and CDR2 is SNEGSKA (reference sequence). The CDR3 sequence is 13 residues long. Template switching added a universal primer binding site, and final cDNA carried unique molecular identifiers. Using its own MiXCR run on the 5' RACE reads, TCRdb lists one record per CDR3 protein. The sample consists of about 1.7 million distinct CDR3 sequences, less than 35% of them appearing once. This sequence was found in a newborn girl in good health. The chain is built from TRBV20-1 and TRBJ2-4; 8 bases are shared with TRBD2. The J call may be faulty, since TRBJ2-5 better matches the DNA end. The sample taken for sequencing was cord blood. DNA for the CDR3: TGCAGTGCTACGGGGGGGCCAAGTGAGACCCAGTACTTC. This gives the protein CSATGGPSETQYF.